Below, 30 T cell receptor beta chains from the same sample are listed, as sequenced in a study of blood T cell repertoires in COVID-19. Profiling relied on immunoSEQ multiplex PCR, and the TCRdb table lists in-frame clones only, not all of them. Of more than 20,000 clones listed, 81% are singletons. Material: peripheral blood. Receptors were obtained from a man aged 50-60 years with active or convalescent COVID-19.

The CDR3 nucleotides are TGTGCCAGCAGTTTAGACAGGGGTTATGGCTACACCTTC. It encodes CASSLDRGYGYTF. The chain carries TRBV28 and TRBJ1-2; 8 bases are a match to TRBD1. Unmatched junction bases numbered 1, after V lost 2 bases and J lost 5 bases. The CDR3 is made up of 13 amino acids. In germline, CDR1 is MDHEN, CDR2 SYDVKM.

V usage is TRBV30 and J usage is TRBJ1-1, with D unresolved. The CDR3 is 13 amino acids. V shed 0 bases and J shed 1 base, with 6 bases lying between them. Per the germline V gene, CDR1 is GTSNPN and CDR2 is SVGIG (reference sequence). The CDR3 DNA reads TGTGCCTGGAGTGTACTGTCGAACACTGAAGCTTTCTTT. This codes for CAWSVLSNTEAFF. Looking up the rest from reference TRBV30 and TRBJ1-1 gives the full variable domain: SQTIHQWPATLVQPVGSPLSLECTVEGTSNPNLYWYRQAAGRGLQLLFYSVGIGQISSEVPQNLSASRPQDRQFILSSKKLLLSDSGFYLCAWSVLSNTEAFFGQGTRLTVV.

The chain carries TRBV19 and TRBJ1-4; D is ambiguous. Germline lookup yields CDR1 LNHDA and CDR2 SQIVND (reference sequence). The V end was cut by 7 bases, the J end by 4 bases, with 16 bases between. The CDR3 spans 15 residues. DNA for the CDR3: TGTGCCAGTATGGGAGGTCCGGAGAATAATGAAAAACTGTTTTTT. Amino acid sequence: CASMGGPENNEKLFF.

The CDR3 reads CASSMYRAESPLHF. In DNA form, the CDR3 reads TGTGCCAGCAGTATGTACAGGGCGGAATCACCCCTCCACTTT. The rearrangement uses TRBV27 and TRBJ1-6, with D possibly being TRBD1 (6 bases). Trimming stripped 5 bases from V and 10 bases from J, with 15 bases between. Germline assignment: CDR1 MNHEY and CDR2 SMNVEV (reference sequence). This CDR3 has 14 amino acids.

This clone was observed a handful of times. The chain links TRBV10-1 to TRBJ2-3; 15 bases line up with TRBD2. Germline V CDR1 and CDR2: WNHNN, SYGVQD (reference sequence). Unmatched junction bases numbered 19, after V lost 6 bases and J lost 6 bases. This CDR3 comprises 20 residues. CDR3 sequence reads: CASRDTHQGLAGGRGDTQYF. The CDR3 DNA is TGCGCCAGCAGAGACACCCATCAGGGACTAGCGGGAGGAAGGGGGGATACGCAGTATTTT.

The chain combines TRBV6-1 with TRBJ2-7, with D maybe TRBD1 (5 bases). The ends were cut back, 3 bases at V and 3 bases at J, with 27 bases in the middle. The CDR3 contains 19 residues. Germline V lookup: CDR1 MNHNS, CDR2 SASEGT. The CDR3 is CASSEESRGRFSPGYEQYF. In DNA, the CDR3 is TGTGCCAGCAGTGAGGAGTCAAGGGGCCGTTTCTCACCAGGCTACGAGCAGTACTTC.

The chain links TRBV3-1 (or the pseudogene TRBV3-2) to TRBJ2-7; 10 nucleotides line up with TRBD1. V trimming: 3 bases; J trimming: 2 bases; junction bases outside the gene matches: 7. This CDR3 has 16 residues. In germline, CDR1 is LGHDT, CDR2 YNNKEL (reference sequence). CDR3 DNA sequence: TGTGCCAGCAGCCATACTCCGGGACAGGGGACCTACGAGCAGTACTTC. Translated: CASSHTPGQGTYEQYF.

CDR3: CASRKDRGTEAFF. Here the CDR3 DNA reads TGTGCCAGCAGGAAAGACAGGGGCACTGAAGCTTTCTTT. V gene TRBV6-5 combines with J gene TRBJ1-1; 8 bases map to TRBD1. Germline loops: CDR1 MNHEY, CDR2 SVGAGI. Trimming cost V 6 bases and J 4 bases; bases outside gene matches: 4. The CDR3 has 13 amino acids.

The chain uses TRBV5-4 and TRBJ2-5, with 7 bases aligning to TRBD2. V trimming: 4 bases; J trimming: 4 bases; junction bases outside the gene matches: 10. CDR3 length: 15 residues. Germline V gene sequence: CDR1 SGHNT, CDR2 YYREEE (reference sequence). CDR3 bases: TGTGCCAGCAGCCAACTTCTGGGCGGGGGAGAGACCCAGTACTTC. This gives the protein CASSQLLGGGETQYF. Full variable domain (outside the CDR3, taken from reference TRBV5-4 and TRBJ2-5): ETGVTQSPTHLIKTRGQQVTLRCSSQSGHNTVSWYQQALGQGPQFIFQYYREEENGRGNFPPRFSGLQFPNYSSELNVNALELDDSALYLCASSQLLGGGETQYFGPGTRLLVL.

The rearrangement joins TRBV9 to TRBJ2-1; TRBD2 might be the D (5 bases). Trimming stripped 4 bases from V and 9 bases from J, with 23 bases between. Germline V CDR1 and CDR2: SGDLS, YYNGEE. This CDR3 has 16 residues. CDR3 loop: CASSPASRGLESEQFF. The CDR3 region has the DNA TGTGCCAGCAGCCCAGCGTCCAGAGGGCTTGAGAGTGAGCAGTTCTTC.

This rearrangement joins TRBV24-1 to TRBJ1-3; unclear D gene. The V end was cut by 2 bases, the J end by 0 bases, with 13 bases between. The CDR3 sequence is 17 residues long. CDR1 KGHDR and CDR2 SFDVKD come from the germline V gene. As DNA, the CDR3 is TGTGCCACCAGTGATTCACCGGGATTTGACTCTGGAAACACCATATATTTT. It is translated as CATSDSPGFDSGNTIYF.

The rearrangement uses TRBV21-1 and TRBJ1-4. TRBV21-1 is a listed pseudogene. The CDR3 loop spans 16 amino acids. The CDR3 DNA reads as TGTGCCAGCAGCAAAGGGGAGGGGGGGCAAAGTGAAAAACTGTTTTTT. Residues: CASSKGEGGQSEKLFF.

The chain recombines TRBV5-1 with TRBJ2-6; D gene ambiguous. The germline gives CDR1 SGHRS, CDR2 YFSETQ. The ends were cut back, 4 bases at V and 0 bases at J, with 8 bases in the middle. This CDR3 contains 15 residues. In DNA, the CDR3 is TGCGCCAGCAGCCCCAGTGGCTCTGGGGCCAACGTCCTGACTTTC. This codes for CASSPSGSGANVLTF.

The chain is built from TRBV6-1 and TRBJ1-5, with D possibly TRBD1 on 5 matching bases. Trimming cost V 1 base and J 4 bases, with 8 bases left between them. The CDR3 loop spans 14 amino acids. Germline V gives CDR1 MNHNS, CDR2 SASEGT. CDR3 sequence: CASSEVGGNQPQHF. The CDR3 DNA sequence: TGTGCCAGCAGTGAAGTGGGGGGGAATCAGCCCCAGCATTTT.

The sample holds one count of this clone. The chain is built from TRBV12-1 and TRBJ2-5; the D segment call TRBD2 is taken from the table without a DNA check. TRBV12-1 is labeled a pseudogene. The CDR3 loop spans 15 amino acids. The CDR3 nucleotides read TGTGCCAGCAGCCTCTCTTCTAGCGGGGAAGAGACCCAGTACTTC. It is translated as CASSLSSSGEETQYF.

To note about this clone: Other DNA sequences of this sample code for an identical CDR3. This chain uses TRBV29-1 with TRBJ2-3; 13 bases map to TRBD2. Germline V gene sequence: CDR1 SQVTM, CDR2 ANQGSEA. With 0 bases clipped from V and 3 bases from J, the junction kept 3 bases outside the gene matches. The CDR3 has 16 residues. This chain's CDR3 is CSVEDRTSGRTDTQYF. The CDR3 DNA is TGCAGCGTTGAAGATCGGACTAGCGGGAGAACAGATACGCAGTATTTT.

The chain employs TRBV19 and TRBJ2-6; possible D gene TRBD1, 5 bases. Germline CDR1 reads LNHDA; CDR2 reads SQIVND (reference sequence). CDR3 length: 16 amino acids. V dropped 5 bases and J dropped 2 bases, with 13 bases sitting between them. This CDR3 is CASSRRGRPGANVLTF. In DNA form, the CDR3 reads TGTGCCAGTAGTCGAAGGGGAAGGCCTGGGGCCAACGTCCTGACTTTC.

The chain combines TRBV9 with TRBJ1-6; 10 bases map to TRBD1. The CDR3 consists of 16 residues. In germline, CDR1 is SGDLS, CDR2 YYNGEE. With 5 bases clipped from V and 10 bases from J, the junction kept 12 bases outside the gene matches. CDR3 sequence: CASSGRGTGERSPLHF. CDR3 sequence (DNA): TGTGCCAGCAGTGGTAGAGGGACAGGGGAGAGGTCACCCCTCCACTTT.

In this sample, this clone turned up a few times. This chain links TRBV30 with TRBJ1-1; possible D gene TRBD1, 5 bases. Trimming pared 1 base from V and 5 bases from J, leaving 17 bases between. The CDR3 spans 15 residues. CDR1 and CDR2 (germline): GTSNPN, SVGIG (reference sequence). The CDR3 nucleotides read TGTGCCTGGAGTGGTAATTGGGAGGGGCGGACTGAAGCTTTCTTT. It yields the protein CAWSGNWEGRTEAFF.

The rearrangement uses TRBV7-9 and TRBJ2-1, with 12 bases aligning to TRBD2. Germline values: CDR1 SEHNR, CDR2 FQNEAQ (reference sequence). V shed 6 bases and J 8 bases; nucleotides not matched to a gene: 17. CDR3 length: 18 residues. This CDR3 is CASSTREPSGRARDEQFF. DNA of the CDR3: TGTGCCAGCAGTACCAGAGAGCCTAGCGGGAGGGCCCGGGATGAGCAGTTCTTC.

This sequence joins TRBV28 and TRBJ1-2; D not certain. Germline CDR1 is MDHEN and CDR2 is SYDVKM. With 5 bases removed from V and 8 bases from J, the gap between germline ends came to 15 bases. The CDR3 runs 13 residues. The CDR3 DNA follows: TGTGCCAGCAGTCCCGGACGGGAACTAGGCTACACCTTC. It is translated as CASSPGRELGYTF.

The rearrangement links TRBV19 to TRBJ2-1, with 7 bases identical to TRBD1. Germline CDR1 is LNHDA and CDR2 is SQIVND (reference sequence). There are 12 residues in the CDR3. V gave up 5 bases and J gave up 8 bases; unmatched junction bases: 3. The CDR3: CASSDRVDEQFF. The DNA of the CDR3 is TGTGCCAGTAGTGACAGGGTCGATGAGCAGTTCTTC.

The chain combines TRBV20-1 with TRBJ2-1; no reliable D call. V gave up 3 bases and J gave up 0 bases, with 15 bases separating them. Germline CDR1 reads DFQATT; CDR2 reads SNEGSKA (reference sequence). The CDR3 is 16 residues long. The CDR3 loop is CSASWAYTSSYNEQFF. CDR3 coding DNA: TGCAGTGCTAGTTGGGCGTACACAAGCTCCTACAATGAGCAGTTCTTC.

The rearrangement uses TRBV6-5 and TRBJ2-7, with D possibly TRBD1 on 6 matching bases. The CDR3 totals 14 residues. Trimming took 2 bases from V and 2 from J, leaving 10 bases between them. From germline, CDR1 is MNHEY and CDR2 SVGAGI. The CDR3 coding sequence is TGTGCCAGCAGTTACACAGGGCAAGCCTACGAGCAGTACTTC. Translated, it gives CASSYTGQAYEQYF.

The chain employs TRBV19 and TRBJ2-7; 7 bases line up with TRBD1. The CDR3 covers 14 residues. Germline assignment: CDR1 LNHDA and CDR2 SQIVND (reference sequence). The ends lost 5 bases at V and 3 bases at J; junction bases unmatched: 7. The CDR3 protein is CASSPRTGIYEQYF. The CDR3 DNA is TGTGCCAGTAGTCCGCGGACAGGAATCTACGAGCAGTACTTC.

V usage is TRBV11-2 and J usage is TRBJ1-2; 9 bases fit TRBD1. The ends lost 5 bases at V and 4 bases at J; junction bases unmatched: 11. The CDR3 is 16 residues long. The germline V gene encodes CDR1 SGHAT and CDR2 FQNNGV. CDR3 nucleotide sequence: TGTGCCAGCAGCCCGCCCGGACAGGGGAGGATCTATGGCTACACCTTC. This sequence encodes CASSPPGQGRIYGYTF.

This clone showed up just a few times. The chain recombines TRBV7-9 with TRBJ1-2; 7 positions agree with TRBD1. J lost 8 bases, V lost 4 bases, and 13 bases had no gene match. The CDR3 extends over 15 amino acids. Germline lookup yields CDR1 SEHNR and CDR2 FQNEAQ (reference sequence). CDR3 residues: CASSSAGGSTGGYTF. Written as DNA, the CDR3 is TGTGCCAGCAGCTCAGCTGGGGGTTCGACAGGGGGCTACACCTTC.

This clone was counted a few times. The chain recombines TRBV5-1 with TRBJ2-7, with 8 bases identical to TRBD2. Trimming cost V 7 bases and J 3 bases; bases outside gene matches: 9. Germline V gene data show CDR1 as SGHRS and CDR2 as YFSETQ. The CDR3 contains 14 residues. Here the CDR3 reads CASGARGGDYEQYF. CDR3 DNA: TGCGCCAGCGGGGCCCGGGGGGGGGACTACGAGCAGTACTTC.

V gene TRBV29-1 combines with J gene TRBJ2-1, with 7 bases identical to TRBD1. This CDR3 contains 14 residues. J was trimmed by 7 bases and V by 4 bases; bases with no gene match: 10. Germline-derived CDR1 and CDR2 are SQVTM and ANQGSEA. CDR3 DNA: TGCAGCGTTGGACAGGGTGGGATTAGGAATGAGCAGTTCTTC. This codes for CSVGQGGIRNEQFF.

V gene TRBV7-6 combines with J gene TRBJ1-5; D is ambiguous. Trimming stripped 0 bases from V and 6 bases from J, with 6 bases between. Looked up from germline, CDR1 is SGHVS and CDR2 is FNYEAQ. This CDR3 is 13 amino acids long. The CDR3 region has the DNA TGTGCCAGCAGCTTAGCGGAGGGTCAGCCCCAGCATTTT. Translation gives CASSLAEGQPQHF.